This T cell receptor (beta chain) was recovered during a study of shared clonotypes between healthy human individuals (dated by TCRdb to the early 2020s). For the wider study: Three men and two women, aged 18 to 49 years, made up the cohort. Per donor, three plates each were used for CD4 naive and CD4 memory, two for CD8 naive, and one for CD8 memory. To estimate repertoire size and how much clonotypes are shared between individuals, the study performed deep sequencing of blood TCR repertoires from about five healthy adults. Different laboratories and diverse techniques were used to prepare libraries and sequence TCR repertoires, to increase sequencing depth and limit assay-specific biases. Between about 0.94 and 8.9 billion PBMCs per donor were obtained by leukapheresis.

Using the deep immunoSEQ assay, multiplex PCR amplified TCR CDR3 regions from genomic DNA. Extracted genomic DNA from each cell subset was distributed evenly across all wells of several immunoSEQ 96-well plates, and each plate was treated as a replicate. Each replicate PCR for sorted subsets received roughly 200 ng genomic DNA, equal to about 30,000 T cell genomes. Purified libraries were measured with a Qubit 3.0 fluorometer, size-checked on a Bioanalyzer 2100, and measured again with the KAPA Library Quantification kit. A separate single-read 150-cycle Illumina NextSeq 550 flow cell was used to sequence each immunoSEQ 96-well plate. The authors' pipeline ran thus. Because the immunoSEQ output included only junctional sequences and no quality scores, the filtering could not be the same as the filtering used for full-length reads. To assign V/J genes and CDR3, sequences were annotated against IMGT germline references using PyIR, a Python wrapper for IgBLAST v1.9. Reads with weak V/J assignments (E-value above 1e-6), missing CDR3, stop codons, out-of-frame junctions, or ambiguous translated residues were removed. A V3J clonotype was defined by an identical inferred V gene, J gene, and CDR3 amino acid sequence. Percentage overlap between repertoires was calculated by dividing the number of shared unique clonotypes by the size of the smaller repertoire. Richness of each repertoire was evaluated using RTK rarefaction, the Chao1 estimator, and Recon v2.1 estimates of unobserved clonotypes. For all TCRbeta clonotypes obtained by the gDNA method from several donors, generation probabilities were computed with OLGA. The table was pulled from immuneACCESS by TCRdb, which kept in-frame rearrangements only. Such tables lose some clones; where checked, under half of the loss comes from unresolved V genes, and the rest has no known cause. The V and J calls and clone size were taken over from that table, and D and trimming were inferred from the DNA. This sample is represented by approximately 2.1 million clones; 80% to 95% of them were singletons. The top ten constitute approximately 0.4% of the sample.

Donors were healthy HIV-negative adults with no recently reported acute infections or vaccinations. All donors were Caucasian adults living in Nashville, Tennessee, USA. CD4+ T cells were enriched through magnetic negative selection, after which naive cells were positively selected on CD45RA and the remaining negative fraction served as the memory subset. Blood was obtained by leukapheresis, after which PBMCs were separated by Ficoll-Histopaque density gradient centrifugation and cryopreserved in liquid nitrogen vapor phase. Analytical flow cytometry was used to check the purity and quantity of every magnetically sorted T cell population. Genomic DNA was isolated from every sorted fraction and measured by UV absorbance on a Nanodrop 2000c. The CDR1 and CDR2 encoded by the germline V gene are MNHEY and SVGAGI. The CDR3 numbers 14 residues from cysteine through phenylalanine. This entry keeps only the CDR3 DNA: 42 bases, framed from base 1. V drops 4 bases and J drops 8 bases, leaving 17 bases in between.

To note about this clone: Its antigen is still unknown. No per-base quality is available; no much larger clone lies one base away.

Paper-wide results and their limitations: Even with the large sequencing depth, rarefaction of the sorted-subset datasets indicated that sequencing was incomplete. The genetic and exposure-history diversity represented was limited by the small number of donors. Naive subsets generally had larger estimated clonotype richness than memory subsets. Higher generation probabilities were observed for clonotypes shared by all four sorted-subset donors than for non-shared clonotypes. Based on pairwise subsampling, the degree of clonotype sharing among donors was expected to be affected by sequencing depth. Only blood was sampled, and tissue TCR repertoires likely differ from those in blood. Sharing across several donors was observed for approximately 5% of naive CD4, over 3% of naive CD8, about 2.3% of memory CD4, and roughly 0.4% of memory CD8 clonotypes.

Sample: naive CD4+ T cells from PBMCs. The cell subset or site label here, explained by the study, means: CD45RA+ positively selected. The TCR was taken from a man between 18 and 29 years old in good health. Some clones in this sample may be carry-over from other donors' samples. The rearranged chain carries TRBV6-5 and TRBJ1-2, with TRBD1 tentatively as D gene (6 bases match). DNA sequence: TGTGCCAGCAGTTTTTCAGGGGCGCGAGAAGGCTACACCTTC. Its protein product is CASSFSGAREGYTF.